This T cell receptor beta chain was documented in a study of cytomegalovirus exposure and HLA in healthy donors. Study findings and constraints: Common viral pathogens seemed, in a later analysis, to connect with several of the most significant clusters. A list of about 180 TCR beta chains associated with cytomegalovirus was given. What was likely a sequencing artifact was a cluster of highly shared sequence variants.

The germline gives CDR1 MNHNY, CDR2 SVGAGI (reference sequence). V dropped 2 bases and J dropped 0 bases, with 5 bases sitting between them. The CDR3 is 13 residues long. Amplification used 60 Vbeta primers and 13 Jbeta primers. Measured with immunoSEQ multiplex PCR; TCRdb has only the in-frame clones, and not every one. The sample includes about 210,000 clones, 75% to 90% of them seen just once. As regards this clone: Its antigen is as yet unknown.

This clonotype originated in a woman aged 30 to 39 in good health and CMV-seronegative. The sample taken for sequencing was PBMCs. The chain recombines TRBV6-6 with TRBJ2-7; no definite D call. CDR3 protein: CASSYEYSYEQYF. The CDR3 nucleotides read TGTGCCAGCAGTTACGAGTACTCCTACGAGCAGTACTTC.